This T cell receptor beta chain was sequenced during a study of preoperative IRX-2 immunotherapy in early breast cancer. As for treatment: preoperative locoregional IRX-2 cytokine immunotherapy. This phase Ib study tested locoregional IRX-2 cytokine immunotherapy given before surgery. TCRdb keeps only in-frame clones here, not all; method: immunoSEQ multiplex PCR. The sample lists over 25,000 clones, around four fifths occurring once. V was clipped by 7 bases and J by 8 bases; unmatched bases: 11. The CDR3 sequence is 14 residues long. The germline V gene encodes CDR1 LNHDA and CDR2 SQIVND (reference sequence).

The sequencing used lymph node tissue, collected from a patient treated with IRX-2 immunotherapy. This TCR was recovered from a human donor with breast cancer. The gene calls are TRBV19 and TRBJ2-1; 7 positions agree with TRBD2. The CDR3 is CASKRREGLDEQFF. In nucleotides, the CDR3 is TGTGCCAGTAAGAGGAGGGAGGGCCTAGATGAGCAGTTCTTC. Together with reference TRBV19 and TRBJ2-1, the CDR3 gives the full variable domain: DGGITQSPKYLFRKEGQNVTLSCEQNLNHDAMYWYRQDPGQGLRLIYYSQIVNDFQKGDIAEGYSVSREKKESFPLTVTSAQKNPTAFYLCASKRREGLDEQFFGPGTRLTVL.